This T cell receptor (beta chain) was observed in a study of T cells in Graves' hyperthyroidism and ophthalmopathy. Study-wide results and limits: Blood samples included most of the expanded thyroid clonotypes exceeding 0.001. For ophthalmopathy, model prediction preceded onset by a median roughly 6.2 months.

Per the germline V gene, CDR1 is SGHTA and CDR2 is FQGNSA. The V segment lost 5 bases and the J segment 2 bases; nucleotides outside the gene matches: 11. There are 16 residues in the CDR3. It was RNA transcripts that yielded the amplified TCR beta CDR3 regions. In the first-round RT-PCR of the TCR CDR3, the HTBI primer set was used. One entry per CDR3 protein results from TCRdb running MiXCR on the multiplex PCR reads. The top ten hold 3.7% of the sample, which has around 350,000 distinct CDR3 sequences, approximately 19% seen once. This clonotype showed up many times. Antigen specificity is unknown. This chain links TRBV7-2 with TRBJ2-5; 7 nucleotides agree with TRBD1. The sequence derives from a young woman with Graves' hyperthyroidism. Source material: blood. Here the CDR3 DNA reads TGTGCCAGCAGCCGAAACAACCGGGACAGACAAGAGACCCAGTACTTC. This codes for CASSRNNRDRQETQYF.